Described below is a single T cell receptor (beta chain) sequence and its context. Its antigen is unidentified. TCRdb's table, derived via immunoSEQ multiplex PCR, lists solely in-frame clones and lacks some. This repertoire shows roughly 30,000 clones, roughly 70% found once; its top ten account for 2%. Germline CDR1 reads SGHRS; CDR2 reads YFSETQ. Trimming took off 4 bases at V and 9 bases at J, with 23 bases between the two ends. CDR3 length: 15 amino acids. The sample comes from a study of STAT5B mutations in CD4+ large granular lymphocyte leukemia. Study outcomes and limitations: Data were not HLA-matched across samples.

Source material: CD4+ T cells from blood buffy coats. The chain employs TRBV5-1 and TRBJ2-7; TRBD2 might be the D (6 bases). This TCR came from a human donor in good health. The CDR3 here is CASSHGRGTGHAQYF. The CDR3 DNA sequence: TGCGCCAGCAGCCACGGCCGGGGGACCGGGCACGCGCAGTACTTC.